This TCR beta chain comes out of a study of brain T cells in children with intractable seizures. Stated time point: blood from clinic visit 5 months post-surgery; TSC patient then seizure free. Profiling relied on immunoSEQ multiplex PCR, and the TCRdb table lists in-frame clones only, not all of them. Of 300,000 to 400,000 clones detected, nearly 95% appear once; the ten largest clones hold around 5%. Sequencing used peripheral blood, obtained approximately 5 months after surgery. The TCR was taken from a boy under two years old with tuberous sclerosis and intractable seizures.

CDR3 protein: CASSQVDATNEKLFF. The CDR3 DNA reads TGTGCCAGCAGCCAAGTAGACGCAACTAATGAAAAACTGTTTTTT. The rearrangement uses TRBV3-1 (or the pseudogene TRBV3-2) and TRBJ1-4; D gene unclear. Germline loops: CDR1 LGHDT, CDR2 YNNKEL (reference sequence). Trimming left V 1 base short and J 0 bases short, with 6 bases between. The CDR3 is 15 amino acids.